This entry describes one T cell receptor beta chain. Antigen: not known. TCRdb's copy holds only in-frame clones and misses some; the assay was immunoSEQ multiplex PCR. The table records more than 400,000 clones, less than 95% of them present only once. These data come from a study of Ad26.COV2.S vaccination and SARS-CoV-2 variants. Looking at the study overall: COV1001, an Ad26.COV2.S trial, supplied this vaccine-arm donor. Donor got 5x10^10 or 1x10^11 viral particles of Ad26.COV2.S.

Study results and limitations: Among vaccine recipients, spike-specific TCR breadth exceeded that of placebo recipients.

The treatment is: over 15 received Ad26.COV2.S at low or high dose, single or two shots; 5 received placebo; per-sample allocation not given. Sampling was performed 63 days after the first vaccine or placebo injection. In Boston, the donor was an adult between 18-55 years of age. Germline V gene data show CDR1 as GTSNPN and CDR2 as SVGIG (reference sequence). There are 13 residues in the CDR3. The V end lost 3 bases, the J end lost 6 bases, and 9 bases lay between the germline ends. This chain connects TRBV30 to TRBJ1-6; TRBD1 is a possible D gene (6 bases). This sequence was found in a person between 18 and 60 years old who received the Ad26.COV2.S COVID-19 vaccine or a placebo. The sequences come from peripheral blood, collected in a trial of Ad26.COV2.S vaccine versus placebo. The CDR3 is CAWRGGLNSPLHF. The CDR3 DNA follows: TGTGCCTGGAGGGGGGGGCTTAATTCACCCCTCCACTTT.